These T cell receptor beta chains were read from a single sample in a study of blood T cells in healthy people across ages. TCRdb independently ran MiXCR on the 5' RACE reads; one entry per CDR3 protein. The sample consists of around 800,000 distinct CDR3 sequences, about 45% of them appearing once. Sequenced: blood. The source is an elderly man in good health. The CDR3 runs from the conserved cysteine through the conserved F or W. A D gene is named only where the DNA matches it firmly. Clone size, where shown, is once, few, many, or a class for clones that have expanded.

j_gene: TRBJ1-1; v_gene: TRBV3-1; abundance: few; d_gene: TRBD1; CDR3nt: TGTGCCAGCAGCCGCCAGGGGGCTGGCACTGAAGCTTTCTTT; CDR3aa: CASSRQGAGTEAFF
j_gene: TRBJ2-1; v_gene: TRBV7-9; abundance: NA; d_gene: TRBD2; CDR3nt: TGTGCCAGCAGCTTAGCGCTTAGCGGGAGCTCCTACAATGAGCAGTTCTTC; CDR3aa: CASSLALSGSSYNEQFF
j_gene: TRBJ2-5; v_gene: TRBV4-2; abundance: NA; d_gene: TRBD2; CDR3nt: TGTGCCAGCAGCTTCGACGGGAGGGAGACCCAGTACTTC; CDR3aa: CASSFDGRETQYF
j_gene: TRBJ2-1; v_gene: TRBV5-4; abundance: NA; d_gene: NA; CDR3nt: TGTGCCAGCAGCTTGGCCTCAGTCTCGGATGAGCAGTTCTTC; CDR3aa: CASSLASVSDEQFF
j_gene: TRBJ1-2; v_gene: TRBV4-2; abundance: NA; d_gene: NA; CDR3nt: TGTGCCAGCAGCCAAGAACAGGGATTTCCGGAGAACGGCTACACCTTC; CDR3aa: CASSQEQGFPENGYTF
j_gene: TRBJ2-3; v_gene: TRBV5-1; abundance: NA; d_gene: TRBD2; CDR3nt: TGCGCCAGCAGTGGGGGGGCTAGCGGGAGCGAGGCGCAGTATTTT; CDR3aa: CASSGGASGSEAQYF
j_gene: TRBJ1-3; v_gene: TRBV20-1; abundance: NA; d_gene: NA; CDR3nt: TGCAGTGCTAGTCGACGGCCCGGGGACACCATATATTTT; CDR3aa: CSASRRPGDTIYF
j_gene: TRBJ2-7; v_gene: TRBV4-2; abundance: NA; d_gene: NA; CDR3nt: TGTGCCAGCAGCTCAACAGGGAACGACGAGCAGTACTTC; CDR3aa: CASSSTGNDEQYF
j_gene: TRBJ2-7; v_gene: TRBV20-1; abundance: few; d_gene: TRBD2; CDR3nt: TGCAGTGCTAGTGCTCCTAGCGGGAGTTCGTACGAGCAGTACTTC; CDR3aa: CSASAPSGSSYEQYF
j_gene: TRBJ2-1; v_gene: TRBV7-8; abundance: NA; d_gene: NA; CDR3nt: TGTGCCAGCAGCTTAGCGGGGAGAGGACGGAGCTCCTACAATGAGCAGTTCTTC; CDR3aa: CASSLAGRGRSSYNEQFF
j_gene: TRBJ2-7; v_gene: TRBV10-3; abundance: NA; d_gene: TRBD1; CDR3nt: TGTGCCATCAGTGAGGCGGGACAGGGAAGCTACGAGCAGTACTTC; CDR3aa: CAISEAGQGSYEQYF
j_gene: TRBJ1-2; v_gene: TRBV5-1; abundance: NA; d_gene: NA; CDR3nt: TGCGCCAGCAGCTTGGCCGGTTTCAACTATGGCTACACCTTC; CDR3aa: CASSLAGFNYGYTF
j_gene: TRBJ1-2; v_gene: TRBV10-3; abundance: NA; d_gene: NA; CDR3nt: TGTGCCATCAGTGAGGCAGGAGAGTCCTATGGCTACACCTTC; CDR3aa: CAISEAGESYGYTF
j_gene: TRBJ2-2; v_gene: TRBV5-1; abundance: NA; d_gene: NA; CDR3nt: TGCGCCAGCAGCTTGGTAGGGGAACCCGGGGAGCTGTTTTTT; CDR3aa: CASSLVGEPGELFF
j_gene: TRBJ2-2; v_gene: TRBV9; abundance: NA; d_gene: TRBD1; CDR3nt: TGTGCCAGCAGCGTCGACGACAGGGAACCACGCGGGGAGCTGTTTTTT; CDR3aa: CASSVDDREPRGELFF
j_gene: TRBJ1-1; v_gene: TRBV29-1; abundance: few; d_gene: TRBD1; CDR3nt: TGCAGCGTTGCAGGGGGCTTCGGCACTGAAGCTTTCTTT; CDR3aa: CSVAGGFGTEAFF
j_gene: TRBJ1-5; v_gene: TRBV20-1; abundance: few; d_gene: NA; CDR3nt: TGCAGTGCCAGACCGCTGGAGGGGATGAGGGGTCAGCCCCAGCATTTT; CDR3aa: CSARPLEGMRGQPQHF
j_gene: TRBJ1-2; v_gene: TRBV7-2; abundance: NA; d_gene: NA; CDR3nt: TGTGCCAGCATCCCGGGGGGTTCTAACTATGGCTACACCTTC; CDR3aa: CASIPGGSNYGYTF
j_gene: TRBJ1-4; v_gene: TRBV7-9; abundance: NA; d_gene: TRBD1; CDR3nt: TGTGCCAGCAGCTCGACAGGGGGCGGTGGTAATGAAAAACTGTTTTTT; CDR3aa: CASSSTGGGGNEKLFF
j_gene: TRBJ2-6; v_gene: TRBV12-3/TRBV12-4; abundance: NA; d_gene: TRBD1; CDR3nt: TGTGCCAGCAGTAAACACAGGGGCGACGTGTTCTCTGGGGCCAACGTCCTGACTTTC; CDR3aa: CASSKHRGDVFSGANVLTF
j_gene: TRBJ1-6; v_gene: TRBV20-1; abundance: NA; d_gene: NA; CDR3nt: TGCAGTGCTAGTCGTGGGGGGAGGTCCTATAATTCACCCCCCCACTTT; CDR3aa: CSASRGGRSYNSPPHF
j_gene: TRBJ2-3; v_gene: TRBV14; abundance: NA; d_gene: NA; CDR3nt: TGTGCCAGCAGCCAAGGACCGGCACGGGCAGATACGCAGTATTTT; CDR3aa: CASSQGPARADTQYF
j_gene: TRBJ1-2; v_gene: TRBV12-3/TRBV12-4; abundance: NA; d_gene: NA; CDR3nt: TGTGCCAGCAGTTCTGCAGGGAGCTATGGCTACACCTTC; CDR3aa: CASSSAGSYGYTF